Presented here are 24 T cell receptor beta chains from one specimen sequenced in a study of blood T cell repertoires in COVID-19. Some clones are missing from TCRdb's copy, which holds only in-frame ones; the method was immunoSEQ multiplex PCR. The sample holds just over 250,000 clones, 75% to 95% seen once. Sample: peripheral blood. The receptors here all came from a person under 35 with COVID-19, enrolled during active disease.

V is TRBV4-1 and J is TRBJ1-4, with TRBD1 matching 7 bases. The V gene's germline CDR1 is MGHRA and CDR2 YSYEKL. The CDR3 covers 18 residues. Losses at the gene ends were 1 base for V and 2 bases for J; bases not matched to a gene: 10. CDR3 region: CASSQGVDRDWTNEKLFF. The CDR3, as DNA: TGCGCCAGCAGCCAAGGGGTTGACAGGGACTGGACTAATGAAAAACTGTTTTTT.

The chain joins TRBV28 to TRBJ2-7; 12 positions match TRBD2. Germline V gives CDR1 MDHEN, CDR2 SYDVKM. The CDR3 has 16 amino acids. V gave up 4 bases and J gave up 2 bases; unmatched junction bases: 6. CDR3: CASSSSSGRATYEQYF. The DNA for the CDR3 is TGTGCCAGCAGTTCTTCTAGCGGGAGGGCGACCTACGAGCAGTACTTC.

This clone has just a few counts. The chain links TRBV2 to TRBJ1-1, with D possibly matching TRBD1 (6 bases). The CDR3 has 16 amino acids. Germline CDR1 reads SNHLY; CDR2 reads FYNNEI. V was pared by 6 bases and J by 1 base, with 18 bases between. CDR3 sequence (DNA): TGTGCCAGCAGACCCGGTTACAGGGAAGGGAACACTGAAGCTTTCTTT. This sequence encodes CASRPGYREGNTEAFF.

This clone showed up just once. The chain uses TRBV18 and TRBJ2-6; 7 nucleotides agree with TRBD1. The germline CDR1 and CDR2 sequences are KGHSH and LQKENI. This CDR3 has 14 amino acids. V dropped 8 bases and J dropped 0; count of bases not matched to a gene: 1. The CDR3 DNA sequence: TGTGCCAGCGCAGGGGGCTCTGGGGCCAACGTCCTGACTTTC. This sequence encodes CASAGGSGANVLTF.

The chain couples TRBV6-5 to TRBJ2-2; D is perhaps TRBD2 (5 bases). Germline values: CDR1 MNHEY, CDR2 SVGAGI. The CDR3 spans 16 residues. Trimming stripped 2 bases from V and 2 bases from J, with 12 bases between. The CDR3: CASSYRLALNTGELFF. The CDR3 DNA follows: TGTGCCAGCAGTTACAGGCTAGCCTTAAACACCGGGGAGCTGTTTTTT.

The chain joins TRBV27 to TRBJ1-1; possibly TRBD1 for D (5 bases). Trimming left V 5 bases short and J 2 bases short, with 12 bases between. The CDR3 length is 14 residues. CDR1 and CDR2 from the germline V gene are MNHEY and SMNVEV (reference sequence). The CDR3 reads CASSPRQSNTEAFF. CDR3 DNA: TGTGCCAGCAGTCCTCGACAGTCCAACACTGAAGCTTTCTTT.

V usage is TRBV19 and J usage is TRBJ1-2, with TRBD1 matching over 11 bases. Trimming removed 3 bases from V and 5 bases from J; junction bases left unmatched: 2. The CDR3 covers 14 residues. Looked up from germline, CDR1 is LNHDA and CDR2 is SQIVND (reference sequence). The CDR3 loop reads CASSIGQGAYGYTF. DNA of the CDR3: TGTGCCAGTAGTATCGGACAGGGGGCGTATGGCTACACCTTC. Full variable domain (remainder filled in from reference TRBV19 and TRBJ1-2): DGGITQSPKYLFRKEGQNVTLSCEQNLNHDAMYWYRQDPGQGLRLIYYSQIVNDFQKGDIAEGYSVSREKKESFPLTVTSAQKNPTAFYLCASSIGQGAYGYTFGSGTRLTVV.

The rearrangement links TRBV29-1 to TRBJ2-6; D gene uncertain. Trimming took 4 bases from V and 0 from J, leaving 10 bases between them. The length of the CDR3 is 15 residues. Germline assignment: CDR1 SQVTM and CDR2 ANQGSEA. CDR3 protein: CSVVEVSSGANVLTF. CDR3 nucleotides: TGCAGCGTTGTTGAGGTTAGCTCTGGGGCCAACGTCCTGACTTTC.

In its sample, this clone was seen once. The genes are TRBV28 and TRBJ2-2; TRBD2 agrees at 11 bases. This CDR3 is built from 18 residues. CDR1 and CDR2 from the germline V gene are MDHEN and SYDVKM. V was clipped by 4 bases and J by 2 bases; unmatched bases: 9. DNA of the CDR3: TGTGCCAGCAGTTCTCTACCCGGGACTAGCGGTAACACCGGGGAGCTGTTTTTT. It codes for CASSSLPGTSGNTGELFF.

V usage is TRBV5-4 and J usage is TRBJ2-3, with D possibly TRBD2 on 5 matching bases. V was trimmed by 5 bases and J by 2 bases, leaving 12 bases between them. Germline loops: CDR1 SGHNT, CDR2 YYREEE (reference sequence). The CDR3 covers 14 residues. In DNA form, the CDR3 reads TGTGCCAGCAGTTCCCGCGACTACACAGATACGCAGTATTTT. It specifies CASSSRDYTDTQYF. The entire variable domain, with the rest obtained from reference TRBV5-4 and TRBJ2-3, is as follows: ETGVTQSPTHLIKTRGQQVTLRCSSQSGHNTVSWYQQALGQGPQFIFQYYREEENGRGNFPPRFSGLQFPNYSSELNVNALELDDSALYLCASSSRDYTDTQYFGPGTRLTVL.

The CDR3 protein is CASSPYGDSLSYEQYF. The CDR3 DNA follows: TGCGCCAGCAGCCCCTACGGGGACTCACTCTCCTACGAGCAGTACTTC. V gene TRBV4-3 combines with J gene TRBJ2-7, with TRBD2 as a possible D gene (6 bases). Germline CDR1 LGHNA, CDR2 YSLEER. The CDR3 loop spans 16 amino acids. The V and J ends lost 4 bases and 0 bases respectively, with 16 bases between them.

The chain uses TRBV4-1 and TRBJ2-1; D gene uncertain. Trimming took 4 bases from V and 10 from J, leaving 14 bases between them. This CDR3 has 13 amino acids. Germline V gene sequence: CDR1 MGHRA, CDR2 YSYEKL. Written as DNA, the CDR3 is TGCGCCAGCAGCCCATCGAACAATCTGGAGCAGTTCTTC. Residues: CASSPSNNLEQFF.

The chain's CDR3 is CASSVGTGDTGELFF. The CDR3 DNA reads as TGTGCCAGCAGCGTGGGGACAGGGGACACCGGGGAGCTGTTTTTT. The rearrangement links TRBV5-5 to TRBJ2-2; 10 bases match TRBD1. The CDR3 length is 15 residues. CDR1 SGHKS and CDR2 YYEKEE come from the germline V gene (reference sequence). J gave up 3 bases and V 4 bases, and 3 bases lay outside the gene matches. The full variable domain, its missing parts supplied by reference TRBV5-5 and TRBJ2-2, is DAGVTQSPTHLIKTRGQQVTLRCSPISGHKSVSWYQQVLGQGPQFIFQYYEKEERGRGNFPDRFSARQFPNYSSELNVNALLLGDSALYLCASSVGTGDTGELFFGEGSRLTVL.

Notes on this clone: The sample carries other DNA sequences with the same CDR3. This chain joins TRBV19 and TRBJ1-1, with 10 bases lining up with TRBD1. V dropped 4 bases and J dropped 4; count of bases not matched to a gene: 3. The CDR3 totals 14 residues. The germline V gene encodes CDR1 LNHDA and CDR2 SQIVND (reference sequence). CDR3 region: CASSTGTGVTEAFF. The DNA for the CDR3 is TGTGCCAGTAGTACCGGGACAGGGGTCACTGAAGCTTTCTTT.

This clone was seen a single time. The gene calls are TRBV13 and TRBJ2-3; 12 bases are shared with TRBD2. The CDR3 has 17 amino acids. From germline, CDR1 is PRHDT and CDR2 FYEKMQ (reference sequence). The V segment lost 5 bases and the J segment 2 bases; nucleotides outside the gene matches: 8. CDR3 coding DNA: TGTGCCAGCAGCCAACGACTAGCGGGAGATCCCACAGATACGCAGTATTTT. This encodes CASSQRLAGDPTDTQYF.

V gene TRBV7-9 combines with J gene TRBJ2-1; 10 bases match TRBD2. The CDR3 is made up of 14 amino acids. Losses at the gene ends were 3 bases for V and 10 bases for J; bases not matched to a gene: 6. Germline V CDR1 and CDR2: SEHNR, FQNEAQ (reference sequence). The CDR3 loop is CASSFLAGAGEQFF. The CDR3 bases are TGTGCCAGCAGCTTTCTAGCGGGAGCAGGGGAGCAGTTCTTC.

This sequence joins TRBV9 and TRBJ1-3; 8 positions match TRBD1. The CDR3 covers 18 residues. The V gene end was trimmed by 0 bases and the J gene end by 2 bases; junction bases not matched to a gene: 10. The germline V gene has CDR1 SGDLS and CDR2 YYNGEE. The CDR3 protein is CASSVGAGGLPPGNTIYF. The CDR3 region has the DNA TGTGCCAGCAGCGTAGGGGCAGGGGGCCTACCTCCTGGAAACACCATATATTTT.

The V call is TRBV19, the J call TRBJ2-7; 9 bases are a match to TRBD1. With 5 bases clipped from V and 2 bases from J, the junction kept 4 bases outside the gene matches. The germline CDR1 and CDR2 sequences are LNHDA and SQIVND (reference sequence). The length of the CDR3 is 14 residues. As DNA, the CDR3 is TGTGCCAGTAGTCCGGGACAGGGTACCTACGAGCAGTACTTC. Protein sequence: CASSPGQGTYEQYF.

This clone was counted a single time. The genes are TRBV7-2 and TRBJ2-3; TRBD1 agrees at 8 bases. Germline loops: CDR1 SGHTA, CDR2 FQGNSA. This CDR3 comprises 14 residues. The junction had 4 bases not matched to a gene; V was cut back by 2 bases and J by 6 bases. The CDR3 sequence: CASSLQQGVDTQYF. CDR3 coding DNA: TGTGCCAGCAGCTTACAACAGGGGGTCGATACGCAGTATTTT. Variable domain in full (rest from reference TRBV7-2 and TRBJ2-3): GAGVSQSPSNKVTEKGKDVELRCDPISGHTALYWYRQSLGQGLEFLIYFQGNSAPDKSGLPSDRFSAERTGGSVSTLTIQRTQQEDSAVYLCASSLQQGVDTQYFGPGTRLTVL.

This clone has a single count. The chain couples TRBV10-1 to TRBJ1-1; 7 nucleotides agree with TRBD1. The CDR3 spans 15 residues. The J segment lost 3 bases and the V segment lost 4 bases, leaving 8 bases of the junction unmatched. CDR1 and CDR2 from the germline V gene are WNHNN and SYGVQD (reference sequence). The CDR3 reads CASSGGQAGDTEAFF. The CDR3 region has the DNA TGCGCCAGCAGTGGTGGACAGGCGGGTGACACTGAAGCTTTCTTT.

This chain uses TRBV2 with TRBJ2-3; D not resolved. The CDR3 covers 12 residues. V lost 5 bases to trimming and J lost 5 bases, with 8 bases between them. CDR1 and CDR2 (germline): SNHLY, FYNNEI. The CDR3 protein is CASSLVKDTQYF. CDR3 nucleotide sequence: TGTGCCAGCAGTTTAGTGAAAGATACGCAGTATTTT.

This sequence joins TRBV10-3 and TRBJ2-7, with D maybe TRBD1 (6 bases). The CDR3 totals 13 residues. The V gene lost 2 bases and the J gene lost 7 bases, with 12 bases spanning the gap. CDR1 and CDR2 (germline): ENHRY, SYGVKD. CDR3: CAISEAGVGEQYF. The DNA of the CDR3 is TGTGCCATCAGTGAGGCAGGGGTCGGAGAGCAGTACTTC.

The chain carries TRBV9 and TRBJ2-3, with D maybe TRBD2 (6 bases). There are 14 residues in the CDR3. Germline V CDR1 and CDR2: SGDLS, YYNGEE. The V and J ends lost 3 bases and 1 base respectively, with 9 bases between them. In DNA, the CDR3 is TGTGCCAGCAGCGACCCGGGGGGCACAGATACGCAGTATTTT. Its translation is CASSDPGGTDTQYF.

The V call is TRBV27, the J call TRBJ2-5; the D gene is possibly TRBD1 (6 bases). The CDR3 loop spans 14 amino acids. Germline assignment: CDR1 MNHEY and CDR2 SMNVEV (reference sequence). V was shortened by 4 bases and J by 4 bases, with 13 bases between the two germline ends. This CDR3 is CASSSKGRGETQYF. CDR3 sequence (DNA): TGTGCCAGCAGTTCAAAGGGCAGGGGAGAGACCCAGTACTTC.